What follows describes a single TCR beta chain. This sample was included in a study of blood T cell repertoires in COVID-19. Across the whole study: Acute and convalescent COVID-19 samples came from the United States, Italy and Spain.

This CDR3 is built from 16 residues. With 4 bases clipped from V and 0 bases from J, the junction kept 6 bases outside the gene matches. The V gene's germline CDR1 is SGHNT and CDR2 YYREEE (reference sequence). TCRdb's copy holds only in-frame clones and misses some; the assay was immunoSEQ multiplex PCR. The sample records under 200,000 clones, approximately 91% being singletons. This chain links TRBV5-4 with TRBJ2-1; TRBD1 matches at 8 bases. The receptor's source is a woman under 30 who had recovered from COVID-19. Sample: PBMCs or T cells enriched from blood (not recorded which). The CDR3 DNA follows: TGTGCCAGCAGCGCGGGACAGGCCAACTCCTACAATGAGCAGTTCTTC. The encoded protein is CASSAGQANSYNEQFF.